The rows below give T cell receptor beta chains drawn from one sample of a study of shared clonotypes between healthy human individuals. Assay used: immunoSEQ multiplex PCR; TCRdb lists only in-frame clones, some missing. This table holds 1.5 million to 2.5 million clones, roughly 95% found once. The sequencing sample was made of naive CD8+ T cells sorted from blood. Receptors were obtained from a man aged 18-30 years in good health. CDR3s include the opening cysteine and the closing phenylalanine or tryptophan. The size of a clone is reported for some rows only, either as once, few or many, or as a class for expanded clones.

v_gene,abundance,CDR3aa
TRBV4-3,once,CASSQDNTGFYEQYF
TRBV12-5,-,CITGSYEQYF
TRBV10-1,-,CASSEFRFLAGATDTQYF
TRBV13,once,CASSLGRTYEQYF
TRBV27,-,CASSLYPPTEGSGNTIYF
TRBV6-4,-,CATELRTSYEQYF
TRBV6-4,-,CASSDWPGDKEETQYF
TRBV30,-,CALGLAGGFMETQYF
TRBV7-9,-,CASSLVSQGSYEQYF
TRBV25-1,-,CASSEPGVAGGYTF
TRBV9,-,CASSGQGPEQYF
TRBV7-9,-,CASSIPGQTEKLFF
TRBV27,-,CASSPQRTGAANYGYTF
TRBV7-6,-,CASSSWTYEQYF
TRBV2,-,CASREQGSNEKLFF
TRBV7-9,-,CASSPQGGGYGYTF
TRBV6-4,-,CASSEKGQFYEQYF
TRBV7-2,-,CASSATGDGYNEQFF
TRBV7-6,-,CASSLEGAHGEKLFF
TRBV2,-,CASRERGGGAHGYTF
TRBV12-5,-,CATRGSGETQYF
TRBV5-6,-,CASSLEGGGDTEAFF
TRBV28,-,CASSWGQGKRNQPQHF
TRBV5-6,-,CASSVTGFKNIQYF
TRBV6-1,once,CASSEDRAYEQYF
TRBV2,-,CASSEGQGSRYEQYF
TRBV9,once,CASSVLAGDSYEQYF